These T cell receptor beta chains were read from a single sample in a study of STAT3 mutations in large granular lymphocyte leukemia. The repertoire was sequenced with immunoSEQ multiplex PCR; TCRdb's copy has only in-frame clones and lacks some. The repertoire holds 35,000 to 40,000 clones, with roughly 84% as singletons. The material sequenced was PBMCs. Receptor source: a human donor with T large granular lymphocyte leukemia. Some clones in this sample may be carry-over from other donors' samples. Both conserved end residues are part of each CDR3. The order of the fields is V gene, D gene, J gene, clone size, CDR3 DNA, CDR3 protein. The D gene is left open where the match is weak. Clone size is stated in some rows and not others, as once, few, many or a class when expanded.

V: TRBV19; D: .; J: TRBJ1-6; size: once; DNA: TGTGCCAGTAGTATATCGGGCAGGGGAACCTATAATTCACCCCTCCACTTT; CDR3: CASSISGRGTYNSPLHF
V: TRBV19; D: .; J: TRBJ1-5; size: .; DNA: TGTGCCAGTAGCAGCCAAAATGGAGTGAGGCAGCCCCAGCATTTT; CDR3: CASSSQNGVRQPQHF
V: TRBV4-2; D: .; J: TRBJ2-3; size: .; DNA: TGTGCCAGCAGTACTACCGTCACAGATACGCAGTATTTT; CDR3: CASSTTVTDTQYF
V: TRBV28; D: .; J: TRBJ1-2; size: .; DNA: TGTGCCAGCAGTTCCCGGGACGGTAACTATGGCTACACCTTC; CDR3: CASSSRDGNYGYTF
V: TRBV7-9; D: TRBD2; J: TRBJ2-1; size: .; DNA: TGTGCCAGCAGCAAGACTAGCGGGGGGGCTTCCTACAATGAGCAGTTCTTC; CDR3: CASSKTSGGASYNEQFF
V: TRBV5-6; D: .; J: TRBJ1-1; size: .; DNA: TGTGCCAGCAGCTTGGTTAGGGGGTCGGCTTTCTTT; CDR3: CASSLVRGSAFF
V: TRBV7-2; D: .; J: TRBJ1-4; size: .; DNA: TGTGCCAGCCGGGGGGTAGTTGGTGAAAAACTGTTTTTT; CDR3: CASRGVVGEKLFF
V: TRBV27; D: .; J: TRBJ2-1; size: .; DNA: TGTGCCAGCAGCAAACCCCCCTCCCTTCGAGATGAGCAGTTCTTC; CDR3: CASSKPPSLRDEQFF
V: TRBV4-3; D: TRBD2; J: TRBJ2-3; size: .; DNA: TGCGCCAGCAGCCGGGACCTAGCGGGGGCACGGGGAGATACGCAGTATTTT; CDR3: CASSRDLAGARGDTQYF
V: TRBV5-1; D: .; J: TRBJ2-6; size: .; DNA: TGCGCCAGCAGCTGGCTCGGGACGGGGGTCTCTGGGGCCAACGTCCTGACTTTC; CDR3: CASSWLGTGVSGANVLTF
V: TRBV5-1; D: .; J: TRBJ2-1; size: .; DNA: TGCGCCAGCAGCTCCAGGGGGGGAGGACAGGGAATTGGTGAGCAGTTCTTC; CDR3: CASSSRGGGQGIGEQFF
V: TRBV11-2; D: .; J: TRBJ2-3; size: .; DNA: TGTGCCAGCAGCCCTGGACTCGAAAGCACAGATACGCAGTATTTT; CDR3: CASSPGLESTDTQYF
V: TRBV9; D: .; J: TRBJ2-7; size: few; DNA: TGTGCCAGCAGCGTAGAGTTGGACACCACCTACGAGCAGTACTTC; CDR3: CASSVELDTTYEQYF
V: TRBV7-9; D: .; J: TRBJ2-7; size: .; DNA: TGTGCCAGCAGCTCCCTAGGGAGATCGGATACACAGGACTACGAGCAGTACTTC; CDR3: CASSSLGRSDTQDYEQYF
V: TRBV4-2; D: .; J: TRBJ2-4; size: .; DNA: TGTGCCAGCAGCCACCTGGGGGGCCCGGACATTCAGTACTTC; CDR3: CASSHLGGPDIQYF
V: TRBV9; D: .; J: TRBJ2-4; size: .; DNA: TGTGCCAGCAGCGTAGGAACAGGGTCGGAAAACATTCAGTACTTC; CDR3: CASSVGTGSENIQYF
V: TRBV6-5; D: TRBD1; J: TRBJ1-1; size: .; DNA: TGTGCCAGCAGTTCTCCACGACAGGGCCCTGAAGCTTTCTTT; CDR3: CASSSPRQGPEAFF
V: TRBV7-9; D: .; J: TRBJ1-5; size: .; DNA: TGTGCCAGCAGCCTAGACGCGGGCAATCAGCCCCAGCATTTT; CDR3: CASSLDAGNQPQHF
V: TRBV5-4; D: .; J: TRBJ2-1; size: .; DNA: TGTGCCAGCAGCGACTACGCGCGGGTGAGGGGATACAATGAGCAGTTCTTC; CDR3: CASSDYARVRGYNEQFF
V: TRBV5-1; D: .; J: TRBJ1-2; size: .; DNA: TGCGCCAGCAGCGTGTCTGACTATGGCTACACCTTC; CDR3: CASSVSDYGYTF
V: TRBV7-9; D: .; J: TRBJ2-1; size: .; DNA: TGTGCCAGCAGCTTAGATCGGTCCTACAATGAGCAGTTCTTC; CDR3: CASSLDRSYNEQFF
V: TRBV4-2; D: .; J: TRBJ1-1; size: .; DNA: TGTGCCAGCAGCCAAGCTCTCCCAAACACTGAAGCTTTCTTT; CDR3: CASSQALPNTEAFF
V: TRBV5-1; D: TRBD1; J: TRBJ2-5; size: .; DNA: TGCGCCAGCAGCCCCGGACAGGGAATAGGGTACCAAGAGACCCAGTACTTC; CDR3: CASSPGQGIGYQETQYF
V: TRBV19; D: .; J: TRBJ1-2; size: .; DNA: TGTGCCAGTAGTATCTCCGGGAACTATGGCTACACCTTC; CDR3: CASSISGNYGYTF
V: TRBV7-9; D: .; J: TRBJ1-6; size: few; DNA: TGTGCCAGCAGCTTAGAAAGCCAGAATTCACCCCTCCACTTT; CDR3: CASSLESQNSPLHF